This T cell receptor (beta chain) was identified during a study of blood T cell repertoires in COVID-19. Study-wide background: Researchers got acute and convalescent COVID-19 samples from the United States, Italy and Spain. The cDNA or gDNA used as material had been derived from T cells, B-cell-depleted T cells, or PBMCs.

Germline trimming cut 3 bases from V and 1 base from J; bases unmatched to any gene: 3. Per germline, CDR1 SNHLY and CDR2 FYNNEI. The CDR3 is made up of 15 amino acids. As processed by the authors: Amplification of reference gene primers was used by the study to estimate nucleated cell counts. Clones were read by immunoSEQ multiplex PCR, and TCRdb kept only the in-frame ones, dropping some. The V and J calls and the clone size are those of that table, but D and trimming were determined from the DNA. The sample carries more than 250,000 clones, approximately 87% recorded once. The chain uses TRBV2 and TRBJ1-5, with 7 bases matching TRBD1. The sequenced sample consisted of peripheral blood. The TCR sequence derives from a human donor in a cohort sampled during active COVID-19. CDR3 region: CASSEGQRSNQPQHF. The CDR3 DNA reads TGTGCCAGCAGTGAGGGACAGAGGAGCAATCAGCCCCAGCATTTT.